The 20 T cell receptor beta chains listed next were all sequenced from one sample in a study of monozygotic twins with inflammatory bowel disease. TCRdb reanalyzed the 5' RACE reads, giving one entry per CDR3 protein sequence and no DNA. The sample totals fewer than 350,000 distinct CDR3 sequences. The specimen was blood. These receptors all come from a human donor with ulcerative colitis or Crohn's disease, or a healthy co-twin of an affected twin (not recorded which).

The rearrangement uses TRBV5-1 and TRBJ2-7. Germline CDR1 is SGHRS and CDR2 is YFSETQ. The CDR3 covers 11 residues. The CDR3 loop is CASSELHEQYF. The whole variable domain, remainder taken from reference TRBV5-1 and TRBJ2-7, is KAGVTQTPRYLIKTRGQQVTLSCSPISGHRSVSWYQQTPGQGLQFLFEYFSETQRNKGNFPGRFSGRQFSNSRSEMNVSTLELGDSALYLCASSELHEQYFGPGTRLTVT.

The V call is TRBV30, the J call TRBJ1-5. The CDR3 length is 13 residues. Germline values: CDR1 GTSNPN, CDR2 SVGIG (reference sequence). The CDR3 loop is CAWSVSRWQPQHF.

The chain carries TRBV5-1 and TRBJ2-3. This CDR3 has 15 amino acids. Germline CDR1 and CDR2: SGHRS and YFSETQ. CDR3: CASSLGGGDTDTQYF.

CDR3 region: CASSLAVGFSGNTIYF. The gene calls are TRBV5-1 and TRBJ1-3. Per the germline V gene, CDR1 is SGHRS and CDR2 is YFSETQ. The CDR3 is 16 amino acids.

This chain connects TRBV12-3 or TRBV12-4 to TRBJ2-1; the TRBD2 assignment by TCRdb is unverifiable without DNA. CDR3 size: 14 residues. CDR3 sequence reads: CASSLRETYNGQFF.

The chain recombines TRBV5-6 with TRBJ2-2; the D gene TCRdb calls, TRBD1, cannot be checked with no DNA. The CDR3 sequence is 17 residues long. Germline lookup yields CDR1 SGHDT and CDR2 YYEEEE. Here the CDR3 reads CASGFSGYIRNTGELFF.

The chain recombines TRBV6-1 with TRBJ2-1; TCRdb selects TRBD2, and the lack of DNA leaves this call unchecked. Germline assignment: CDR1 MNHNS and CDR2 SASEGT. The CDR3 contains 14 residues. The CDR3 spells CASTGTSTSNEQFF.

V gene TRBV5-1 combines with J gene TRBJ2-1; TCRdb lists TRBD2, though no DNA is available to test this call. The CDR3 has 16 amino acids. Germline values: CDR1 SGHRS, CDR2 YFSETQ. CDR3 in amino acids: CASSSTSGDSYNEQFF. Looking up the rest from reference TRBV5-1 and TRBJ2-1 gives the full variable domain: KAGVTQTPRYLIKTRGQQVTLSCSPISGHRSVSWYQQTPGQGLQFLFEYFSETQRNKGNFPGRFSGRQFSNSRSEMNVSTLELGDSALYLCASSSTSGDSYNEQFFGPGTRLTVL.

The genes are TRBV7-6 and TRBJ1-1; TCRdb picks TRBD1, but there is no DNA to check that call. The length of the CDR3 is 13 residues. Germline V gives CDR1 SGHVS, CDR2 FNYEAQ. The CDR3 loop reads CASSPGVDTEAFF.

The chain recombines TRBV5-1 with TRBJ2-1; there is no DNA to check the TCRdb D call of TRBD2. Germline V gene lookup returns CDR1 SGHRS and CDR2 YFSETQ. The CDR3 extends over 17 amino acids. CDR3 sequence: CASSPEMGLATIDEQFF.

The chain's CDR3 is CASPRDSKGTTEAFF. The rearrangement uses TRBV18 and TRBJ1-1. This CDR3 is built from 15 residues. The germline V gene encodes CDR1 KGHSH and CDR2 LQKENI. Combining the CDR3 with reference TRBV18 and TRBJ1-1 gives the whole variable domain NAGVMQNPRHLVRRRGQEARLRCSPMKGHSHVYWYRQLPEEGLKFMVYLQKENIIDESGMPKERFSAEFPKEGPSILRIQQVVRGDSAAYFCASPRDSKGTTEAFFGQGTRLTVV.

The V and J genes are TRBV18 and TRBJ1-1; TCRdb's assignment of TRBD1 cannot be checked, as there is no DNA. From germline, CDR1 is KGHSH and CDR2 LQKENI. The CDR3 is made up of 15 amino acids. The CDR3 is CASSPETGANTEAFF.

CDR3: CASSQDYIRGGRGEQFF. This chain connects TRBV4-3 to TRBJ2-1; TCRdb's D call, TRBD2, is unchecked because there is no DNA. CDR3 size: 17 residues. CDR1 is LGHNA and CDR2 is YSLEER in the germline V gene.

The chain joins TRBV11-2 to TRBJ1-1. Germline V gene data show CDR1 as SGHAT and CDR2 as FQNNGV. CDR3 length: 13 amino acids. CDR3 region: CASSLDSNTEAFF.

The chain links TRBV5-1 to TRBJ1-5; TCRdb's D call of TRBD1 is untestable without DNA. CDR3 length: 13 residues. Germline V gene data show CDR1 as SGHRS and CDR2 as YFSETQ. CDR3: CASSARLGQPQHF.

This chain joins TRBV20-1 and TRBJ2-1. The CDR3 consists of 12 residues. In germline, CDR1 is DFQATT, CDR2 SNEGSKA (reference sequence). CDR3: CSGGTSYNEQFF.

The rearrangement uses TRBV4-1 and TRBJ2-1. Looked up from germline, CDR1 is MGHRA and CDR2 is YSYEKL. The CDR3 is 13 residues long. CDR3 loop: CASSQAERNEQFF.

The V call is TRBV12-3 or TRBV12-4, the J call TRBJ2-5; TCRdb reports TRBD1, a call that lacks DNA to check it against. The CDR3 runs to 15 residues. CDR3: CASSPPGRDQETQYF.

The V gene is TRBV28, the J gene TRBJ1-2; the D call of TRBD1 rests on TCRdb alone, since no DNA is present to check it. Germline-derived CDR1 and CDR2 are MDHEN and SYDVKM. The CDR3 contains 14 residues. This chain's CDR3 is CASSLSPGDYGYTF.

The chain links TRBV20-1 to TRBJ2-1; TCRdb outputs TRBD1, but without DNA this stays unchecked. The length of the CDR3 is 14 residues. Germline CDR1 DFQATT, CDR2 SNEGSKA (reference sequence). The CDR3 sequence is CSAPGGSSYNEQFF.